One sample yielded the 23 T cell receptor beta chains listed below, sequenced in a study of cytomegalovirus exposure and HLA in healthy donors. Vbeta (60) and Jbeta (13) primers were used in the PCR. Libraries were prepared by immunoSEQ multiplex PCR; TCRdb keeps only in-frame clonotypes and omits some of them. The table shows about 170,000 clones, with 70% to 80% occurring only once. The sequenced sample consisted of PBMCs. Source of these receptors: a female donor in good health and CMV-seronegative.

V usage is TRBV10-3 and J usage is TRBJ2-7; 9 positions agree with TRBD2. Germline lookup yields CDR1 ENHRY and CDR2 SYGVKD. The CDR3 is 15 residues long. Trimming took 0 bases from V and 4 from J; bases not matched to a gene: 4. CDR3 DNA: TGTGCCATCAGTGAGTCGCTGACTAGCGGATACGAGCAGTACTTC. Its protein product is CAISESLTSGYEQYF.

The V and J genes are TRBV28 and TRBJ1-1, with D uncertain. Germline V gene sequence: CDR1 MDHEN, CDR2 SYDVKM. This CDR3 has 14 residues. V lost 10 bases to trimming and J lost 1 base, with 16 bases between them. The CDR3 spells CATPMILPNTEAFF. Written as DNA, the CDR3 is TGTGCCACCCCGATGATACTCCCGAACACTGAAGCTTTCTTT. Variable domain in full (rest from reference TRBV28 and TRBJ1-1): DVKVTQSSRYLVKRTGEKVFLECVQDMDHENMFWYRQDPGLGLRLIYFSYDVKMKEKGDIPEGYSVSREKKERFSLILESASTNQTSMYLCATPMILPNTEAFFGQGTRLTVV.

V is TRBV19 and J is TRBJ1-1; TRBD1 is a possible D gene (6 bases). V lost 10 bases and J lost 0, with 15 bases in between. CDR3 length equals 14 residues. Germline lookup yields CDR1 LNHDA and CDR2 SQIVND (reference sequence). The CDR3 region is CATRGSLLNTEAFF. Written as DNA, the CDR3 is TGTGCCACGAGGGGGTCCCTGTTGAACACTGAAGCTTTCTTT. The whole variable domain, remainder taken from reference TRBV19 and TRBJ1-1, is DGGITQSPKYLFRKEGQNVTLSCEQNLNHDAMYWYRQDPGQGLRLIYYSQIVNDFQKGDIAEGYSVSREKKESFPLTVTSAQKNPTAFYLCATRGSLLNTEAFFGQGTRLTVV.

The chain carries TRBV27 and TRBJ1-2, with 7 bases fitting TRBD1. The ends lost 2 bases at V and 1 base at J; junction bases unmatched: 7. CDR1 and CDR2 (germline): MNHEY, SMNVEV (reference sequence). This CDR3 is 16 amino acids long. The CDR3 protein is CASSLIGQVGNYGYTF. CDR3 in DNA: TGTGCCAGCAGTTTAATCGGACAGGTCGGTAACTATGGCTACACCTTC.

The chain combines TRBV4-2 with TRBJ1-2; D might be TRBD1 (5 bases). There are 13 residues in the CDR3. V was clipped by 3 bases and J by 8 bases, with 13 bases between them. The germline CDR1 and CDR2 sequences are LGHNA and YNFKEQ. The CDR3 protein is CASSHNGGTGYTF. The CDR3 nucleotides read TGTGCCAGCAGCCATAACGGAGGGACGGGCTACACCTTC.

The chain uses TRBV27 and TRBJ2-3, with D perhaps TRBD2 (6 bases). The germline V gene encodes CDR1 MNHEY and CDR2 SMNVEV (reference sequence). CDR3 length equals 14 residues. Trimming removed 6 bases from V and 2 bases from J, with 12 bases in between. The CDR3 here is CASRRAGPTDTQYF. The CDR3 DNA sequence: TGTGCCAGCAGAAGAGCGGGCCCCACAGATACGCAGTATTTT.

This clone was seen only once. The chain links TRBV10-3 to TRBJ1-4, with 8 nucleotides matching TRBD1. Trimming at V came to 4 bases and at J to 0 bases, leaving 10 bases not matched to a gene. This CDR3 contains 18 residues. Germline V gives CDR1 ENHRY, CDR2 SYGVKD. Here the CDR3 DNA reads TGTGCCATCAGTGGGGAGGACAGGGCAGGTGCAACTAATGAAAAACTGTTTTTT. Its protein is CAISGEDRAGATNEKLFF.

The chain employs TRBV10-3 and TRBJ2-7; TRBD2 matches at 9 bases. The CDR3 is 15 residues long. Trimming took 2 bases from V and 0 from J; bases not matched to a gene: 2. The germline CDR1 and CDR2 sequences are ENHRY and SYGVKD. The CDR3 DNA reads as TGTGCCATCAGTGAGGGACTAGCGCGCTCCTACGAGCAGTACTTC. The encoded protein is CAISEGLARSYEQYF.

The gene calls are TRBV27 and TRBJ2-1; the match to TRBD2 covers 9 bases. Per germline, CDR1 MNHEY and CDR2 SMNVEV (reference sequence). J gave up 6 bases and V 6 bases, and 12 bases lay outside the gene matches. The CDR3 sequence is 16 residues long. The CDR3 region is CASSRAGSGSINEQFF. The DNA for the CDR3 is TGTGCCAGCAGCCGCGCCGGTAGCGGGAGTATCAATGAGCAGTTCTTC.

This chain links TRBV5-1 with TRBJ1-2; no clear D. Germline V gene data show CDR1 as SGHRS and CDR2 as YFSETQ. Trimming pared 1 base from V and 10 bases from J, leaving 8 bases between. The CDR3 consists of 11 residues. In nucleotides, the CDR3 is TGCGCCAGCAGCTTGTCTTCTAACTACACCTTC. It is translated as CASSLSSNYTF.

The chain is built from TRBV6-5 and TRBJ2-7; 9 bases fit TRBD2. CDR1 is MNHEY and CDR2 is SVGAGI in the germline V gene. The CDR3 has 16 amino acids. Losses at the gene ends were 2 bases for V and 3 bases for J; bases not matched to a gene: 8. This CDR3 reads CASSYGSLRGGYEQYF. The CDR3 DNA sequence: TGTGCCAGCAGTTACGGCTCCCTGCGGGGGGGCTACGAGCAGTACTTC.

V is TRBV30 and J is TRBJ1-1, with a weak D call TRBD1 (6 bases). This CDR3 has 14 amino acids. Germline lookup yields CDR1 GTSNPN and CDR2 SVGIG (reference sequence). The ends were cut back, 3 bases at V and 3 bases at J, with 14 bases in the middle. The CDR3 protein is CAWRLRGRDTEAFF. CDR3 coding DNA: TGTGCCTGGAGATTGAGGGGGAGGGACACTGAAGCTTTCTTT. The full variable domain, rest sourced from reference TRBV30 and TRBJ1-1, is SQTIHQWPATLVQPVGSPLSLECTVEGTSNPNLYWYRQAAGRGLQLLFYSVGIGQISSEVPQNLSASRPQDRQFILSSKKLLLSDSGFYLCAWRLRGRDTEAFFGQGTRLTVV.

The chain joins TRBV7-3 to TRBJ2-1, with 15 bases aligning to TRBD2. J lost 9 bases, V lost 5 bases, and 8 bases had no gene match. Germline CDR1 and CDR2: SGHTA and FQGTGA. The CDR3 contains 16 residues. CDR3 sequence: CASSPWTSGGAGEQFF. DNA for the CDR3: TGTGCCAGCAGCCCCTGGACTAGCGGGGGGGCCGGTGAGCAGTTCTTC.

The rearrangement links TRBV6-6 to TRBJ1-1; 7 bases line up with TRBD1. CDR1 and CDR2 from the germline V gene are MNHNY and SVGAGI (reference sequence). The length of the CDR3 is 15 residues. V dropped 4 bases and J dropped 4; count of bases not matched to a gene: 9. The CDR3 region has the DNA TGTGCCAGCAGTTCCGCCGCGACAGGGAGCACTGAAGCTTTCTTT. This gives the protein CASSSAATGSTEAFF.

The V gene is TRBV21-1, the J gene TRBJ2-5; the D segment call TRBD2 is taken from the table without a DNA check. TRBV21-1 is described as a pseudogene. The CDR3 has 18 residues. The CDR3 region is CASSKVLKTSGGPETQYF. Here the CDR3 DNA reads TGTGCCAGCAGCAAGGTTTTAAAGACTAGCGGGGGGCCAGAGACCCAGTACTTC.

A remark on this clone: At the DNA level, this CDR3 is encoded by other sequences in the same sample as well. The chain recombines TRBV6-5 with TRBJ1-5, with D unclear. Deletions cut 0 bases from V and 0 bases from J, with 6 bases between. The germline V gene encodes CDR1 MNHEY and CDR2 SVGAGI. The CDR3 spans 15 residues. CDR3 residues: CASSYSRNSNQPQHF. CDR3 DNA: TGTGCCAGCAGTTACTCCAGGAATAGCAATCAGCCCCAGCATTTT.

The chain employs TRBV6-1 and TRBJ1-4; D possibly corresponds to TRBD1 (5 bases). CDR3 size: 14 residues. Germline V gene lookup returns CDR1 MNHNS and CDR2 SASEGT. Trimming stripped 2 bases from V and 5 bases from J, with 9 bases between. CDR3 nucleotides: TGTGCCAGCAGTGAACAGGGAAGGAATGAAAAACTGTTTTTT. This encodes CASSEQGRNEKLFF.

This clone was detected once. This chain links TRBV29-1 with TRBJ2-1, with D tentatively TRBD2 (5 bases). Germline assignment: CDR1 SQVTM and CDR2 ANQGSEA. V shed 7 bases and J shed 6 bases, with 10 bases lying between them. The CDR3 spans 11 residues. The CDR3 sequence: CSGTDANEQFF. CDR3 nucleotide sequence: TGCAGCGGGACTGACGCCAATGAGCAGTTCTTC.

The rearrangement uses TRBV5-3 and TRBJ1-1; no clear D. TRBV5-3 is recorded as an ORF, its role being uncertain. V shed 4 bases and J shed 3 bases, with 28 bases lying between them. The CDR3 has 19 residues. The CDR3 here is CARSREKEGKRDIDTEAFF. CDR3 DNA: TGTGCCAGAAGCAGGGAGAAAGAAGGAAAAAGGGATATAGACACTGAAGCTTTCTTT.

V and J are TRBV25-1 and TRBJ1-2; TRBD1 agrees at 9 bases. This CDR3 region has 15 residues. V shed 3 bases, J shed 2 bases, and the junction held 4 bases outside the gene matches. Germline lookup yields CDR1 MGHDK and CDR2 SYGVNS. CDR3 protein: CASSDTTGGNYGYTF. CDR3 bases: TGTGCCAGCAGTGACACGACAGGGGGGAACTATGGCTACACCTTC.

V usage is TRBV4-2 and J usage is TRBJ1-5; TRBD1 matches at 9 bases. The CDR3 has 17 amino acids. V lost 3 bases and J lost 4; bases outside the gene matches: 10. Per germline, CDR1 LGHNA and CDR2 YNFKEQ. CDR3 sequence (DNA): TGTGCCAGCAGCCATAGACAGGGGGAAATTCGTAATCAGCCCCAGCATTTT. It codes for CASSHRQGEIRNQPQHF.

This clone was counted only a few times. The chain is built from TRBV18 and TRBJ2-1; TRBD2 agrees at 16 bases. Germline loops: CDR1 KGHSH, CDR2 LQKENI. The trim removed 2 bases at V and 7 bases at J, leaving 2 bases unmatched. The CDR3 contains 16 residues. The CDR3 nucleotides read TGTGCCAGCTCACCAGGGACTAGCGGGAGGGTGAATGAGCAGTTCTTC. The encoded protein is CASSPGTSGRVNEQFF. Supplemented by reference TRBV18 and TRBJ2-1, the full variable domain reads NAGVMQNPRHLVRRRGQEARLRCSPMKGHSHVYWYRQLPEEGLKFMVYLQKENIIDESGMPKERFSAEFPKEGPSILRIQQVVRGDSAAYFCASSPGTSGRVNEQFFGPGTRLTVL.

CDR3 amino acids: CASSTRQGPTEAFF. CDR3 DNA: TGTGCCAGCAGCACCCGACAGGGACCCACTGAAGCTTTCTTT. The genes are TRBV7-2 and TRBJ1-1; 7 bases agree with TRBD1. J gave up 4 bases and V 5 bases, and 7 bases lay outside the gene matches. CDR3 length: 14 amino acids. Germline lookup yields CDR1 SGHTA and CDR2 FQGNSA.